A selection of T cell receptor beta chains follows, all from one sample in a study of cytomegalovirus exposure and HLA in healthy donors. TCRdb's table, derived via immunoSEQ multiplex PCR, lists solely in-frame clones and lacks some. Among 150,000 or so clones listed, 75% to 85% were seen once. Sequencing used PBMCs. These receptors all stem from a woman aged 18-29 years in good health and CMV-seropositive. Each CDR3 is given with its conserved first and last residue. A D gene is named only where the DNA matches it firmly. A row's size may be missing; if present it is once, few, many or a size class.

clone size | J gene | D gene | V gene | CDR3 protein | CDR3 DNA
few | TRBJ1-5 | NA | TRBV7-2 | CASSLGGGGSNQPQHF | TGTGCCAGCAGCTTAGGGGGGGGTGGAAGCAATCAGCCCCAGCATTTT
NA | TRBJ2-5 | NA | TRBV20-1 | CSAYTRETQYF | TGCAGTGCGTACACTAGGGAGACCCAGTACTTC
few | TRBJ1-1 | NA | TRBV4-2 | CASSHRQIPEAFF | TGTGCCAGCAGCCACAGACAGATTCCTGAAGCTTTCTTT
NA | TRBJ1-4 | NA | TRBV7-9 | CASSNAGDYNEKLFF | TGTGCCAGCAGCAACGCAGGGGATTATAATGAAAAACTGTTTTTT
NA | TRBJ2-1 | TRBD1 | TRBV7-7 | CASSIQPGTVYNEQFF | TGTGCCAGCAGCATCCAACCCGGGACAGTATACAATGAGCAGTTCTTC
NA | TRBJ2-1 | TRBD2 | TRBV5-1 | CASTQPGLVTGEQFF | TGCGCCAGCACCCAACCGGGACTAGTAACGGGAGAGCAGTTCTTC
NA | TRBJ2-5 | NA | TRBV7-2 | CASSLDRYQETQYF | TGTGCCAGCAGCTTAGACAGGTACCAAGAGACCCAGTACTTC
NA | TRBJ2-7 | NA | TRBV7-3 | CASSLTGGDSYEQYF | TGTGCCAGCAGCTTAACTGGCGGGGACTCCTACGAGCAGTACTTC
few | TRBJ2-2 | TRBD2 | TRBV6-1 | CASRGLAGGAGELFF | TGTGCCAGCAGAGGACTAGCGGGGGGGGCCGGGGAGCTGTTTTTT
NA | TRBJ1-2 | NA | TRBV18 | CASSPPGALGYGYTF | TGTGCCAGCTCACCACCGGGGGCTCTCGGCTATGGCTACACCTTC
many | TRBJ1-2 | TRBD1 | TRBV6-1 | CASSESPTGSPGGYTF | TGTGCCAGCAGTGAGTCCCCGACAGGGTCCCCTGGGGGCTACACCTTC
NA | TRBJ2-5 | NA | TRBV29-1 | CSVGQFEETQYF | TGCAGCGTCGGACAGTTTGAGGAGACCCAGTACTTC
NA | TRBJ2-1 | NA | TRBV7-3 | CASSLWAGQYNEQFF | TGTGCCAGCAGCTTATGGGCAGGGCAATACAATGAGCAGTTCTTC
NA | TRBJ1-1 | NA | TRBV6-5 | CASSPTVNTEAFF | TGTGCCAGCAGTCCGACAGTAAACACTGAAGCTTTCTTT
NA | TRBJ1-5 | NA | TRBV19 | CASCTEQHSNQPQHF | TGTGCCAGTTGTACCGAACAACATAGCAATCAGCCCCAGCATTTT
once | TRBJ2-3 | NA | TRBV20-1 | CSATPADTQYF | TGCAGTGCTACCCCCGCAGATACGCAGTATTTT
once | TRBJ2-1 | TRBD2 | TRBV4-3 | CASSQEEAGGNNEQFF | TGCGCCAGCAGCCAAGAAGAAGCGGGGGGGAACAATGAGCAGTTCTTC
NA | TRBJ2-2 | TRBD1 | TRBV7-3 | CASSPSGTGSAGELFF | TGTGCCAGCAGCCCCTCCGGGACAGGGTCGGCCGGGGAGCTGTTTTTT
few | TRBJ2-3 | TRBD2 | TRBV7-2 | CASSSGLARLTDTQYF | TGTGCCAGCAGCTCCGGACTAGCACGACTCACAGATACGCAGTATTTT
NA | TRBJ2-1 | TRBD1 | TRBV7-8 | CASSLEQGPSRWQFF | TGTGCCAGCAGCTTAGAACAGGGGCCCTCCCGGTGGCAGTTCTTC
NA | TRBJ1-1 | NA | TRBV19 | CASSKGPEGDVEAFF | TGTGCCAGTAGTAAGGGTCCAGAGGGGGACGTCGAAGCTTTCTTT
once | TRBJ2-6 | NA | TRBV7-9 | CASSLSEGRANVLTF | TGTGCCAGCAGCTTAAGCGAGGGCCGGGCCAACGTCCTGACTTTC
NA | TRBJ2-7 | NA | TRBV6-5 | CASKETGGYEQYF | TGTGCCAGCAAAGAGACGGGGGGCTACGAGCAGTACTTT
NA | TRBJ1-5 | NA | TRBV6-5 | CASRNNNQPQHF | TGTGCCAGCAGGAACAACAATCAGCCCCAGCATTTT
NA | TRBJ1-2 | NA | TRBV9 | CASSVWVGQGGYTF | TGTGCCAGCAGCGTATGGGTAGGGCAGGGTGGCTACACCTTC
NA | TRBJ2-1 | NA | TRBV19 | CASSYRYNEQFF | TGTGCCAGTAGTTACAGATACAATGAGCAGTTCTTC
few | TRBJ1-3 | NA | TRBV6-1 | CASIVAGSGNTIYF | TGTGCCAGCATCGTTGCGGGATCTGGAAACACCATATATTTT
NA | TRBJ2-2 | NA | TRBV4-3 | CASSQTRARRNTGELFF | TGCGCCAGCAGCCAAACCAGGGCGCGCAGGAACACCGGGGAGCTGTTTTTT
NA | TRBJ2-2 | NA | TRBV2 | CASLELGATGELFF | TGTGCCAGCCTTGAGCTGGGGGCTACCGGGGAGCTGTTTTTT
NA | TRBJ1-2 | NA | TRBV27 | CATRDMGTYGYTF | TGTGCCACCCGGGACATGGGGACCTATGGCTACACCTTC
NA | TRBJ2-5 | TRBD1 | TRBV7-9 | CASSLTGGQGALETQYF | TGTGCCAGCAGCTTAACAGGGGGACAGGGGGCTTTGGAGACCCAGTACTTC
NA | TRBJ2-5 | NA | TRBV27 | CASSLDQEETQYF | TGTGCCAGCAGTTTGGATCAGGAAGAGACCCAGTACTTC
NA | TRBJ1-6 | TRBD1 | TRBV5-4 | CASSLGTGIEVFSPLHF | TGTGCCAGCAGCTTAGGGACAGGGATCGAGGTTTTTTCACCCCTCCACTTT
few | TRBJ2-4 | NA | TRBV28 | CASSSWSGNLYF | TGTGCCAGCAGTTCCTGGTCGGGGAATCTCTACTTC
NA | TRBJ1-6 | NA | TRBV6-5 | CASSYSRTAINSPLHF | TGTGCCAGCAGTTACTCCCGGACAGCCATTAATTCACCCCTCCACTTT
NA | TRBJ2-2 | TRBD1 | TRBV10-3 | CAISVRQGRGTGELFF | TGTGCCATCAGTGTTCGACAGGGTCGCGGCACCGGGGAGCTGTTTTTT
NA | TRBJ2-2 | TRBD1 | TRBV9 | CASSPDRATGELFF | TGTGCCAGCAGCCCCGACAGGGCCACCGGGGAGCTGTTTTTT
once | TRBJ2-7 | NA | TRBV10-3 | CAISTAGLAYEQYF | TGTGCCATCAGCACCGCGGGTTTGGCCTACGAGCAGTACTTC
NA | TRBJ1-2 | TRBD1 | TRBV7-9 | CASRQGADYGYTF | TGTGCCAGCAGACAGGGGGCAGACTATGGCTACACCTTC
NA | TRBJ2-1 | TRBD2 | TRBV25-1 | CASSEGAGVHNEQFF | TGTGCCAGCAGTGAAGGAGCGGGGGTCCACAATGAGCAGTTCTTC